A single T cell receptor (beta chain) is shown here with its context. This sample was taken from a study of blood T cell repertoires in COVID-19. Across the study: Material from acute and convalescent COVID-19 was sourced from the United States, Italy and Spain. PBMCs, B-cell-depleted T cells, or T cells were the source of the cDNA or gDNA that made up the material.

The V gene's germline CDR1 is SGHKS and CDR2 YYEKEE (reference sequence). V was cut by 4 bases and J by 0 bases, with 17 bases left in between. CDR3 length: 17 amino acids. Authors' processing steps: Nucleated cell counts were estimated from reference gene primer amplification. Assay used: immunoSEQ multiplex PCR; TCRdb lists only in-frame clones, some missing. The V and J calls and clone size come from that table; D and trimming were worked out from the DNA. The profile shows 150,000 to 200,000 clones, 85% to 90% of them singletons. The chain carries TRBV5-5 and TRBJ2-4; D might be TRBD1 (5 bases). The receptor was derived from a woman in her 70s with acute or convalescent COVID-19. Sequencing input: peripheral blood. In DNA form, the CDR3 reads TGTGCCAGCAGCCCATGGGCCAGGGCCCAAGCCAAAAACATTCAGTACTTC. This codes for CASSPWARAQAKNIQYF.